These 31 T cell receptor beta chains were sequenced from one sample in a study of shared T cell receptors in the human thymus. Produced via immunoSEQ multiplex PCR; TCRdb's table is partial and in-frame only. Among hundreds of thousands of clones listed, around 87% were seen once. The sample was also linked to a second study, of human thymus T cells.

The specimen sequenced was thymocytes. The receptors derive from a boy younger than two with a congenital heart defect.

This chain joins TRBV28 and TRBJ2-7, with 9 nucleotides matching TRBD1. CDR3 length: 17 amino acids. From germline, CDR1 is MDHEN and CDR2 SYDVKM. Trimming at V came to 7 bases and at J to 3 bases, leaving 16 bases not matched to a gene. CDR3 DNA: TGTGCCAGCACCTTATCATCCCGACAGGGGGGAGTCTACGAGCAGTACTTC. This gives the protein CASTLSSRQGGVYEQYF.

J is TRBJ2-1 and V is TRBV5-5, with 9 bases fitting TRBD2. This CDR3 is built from 16 residues. The V gene end was trimmed by 1 base and the J gene end by 6 bases; junction bases not matched to a gene: 8. Germline loops: CDR1 SGHKS, CDR2 YYEKEE (reference sequence). CDR3 protein: CASSLFGSGSPNEQFF. Here the CDR3 DNA reads TGTGCCAGCAGCTTGTTTGGTAGCGGGAGTCCCAATGAGCAGTTCTTC.

The chain employs TRBV20-1 and TRBJ2-1; 7 bases are a match to TRBD2. In germline, CDR1 is DFQATT, CDR2 SNEGSKA (reference sequence). The CDR3 spans 11 residues. The J segment lost 5 bases and the V segment lost 8 bases, leaving 3 bases of the junction unmatched. This chain's CDR3 is CSKSGNNEQFF. DNA for the CDR3: TGCAGTAAAAGCGGGAACAATGAGCAGTTCTTC.

The J gene is TRBJ2-5, the V gene TRBV5-1; perhaps TRBD2 as D (6 bases). The V end lost 5 bases, the J end lost 4 bases, and 9 bases lay between the germline ends. The CDR3 loop spans 12 amino acids. Germline lookup yields CDR1 SGHRS and CDR2 YFSETQ. In nucleotides, the CDR3 is TGCGCCAGCAGTTACGGGGGAGAGACCCAGTACTTC. This codes for CASSYGGETQYF.

The sample holds one count of this clone. J is TRBJ1-2 and V is TRBV19, with D unclear. V was clipped by 3 bases and J by 0 bases, with 8 bases between them. There are 14 residues in the CDR3. CDR1 is LNHDA and CDR2 is SQIVND in the germline V gene (reference sequence). CDR3 sequence (DNA): TGTGCCAGTAGTATTAACAGCCCTAACTATGGCTACACCTTC. It translates to CASSINSPNYGYTF.

Only one count was recorded for this clone. J is TRBJ2-1 and V is TRBV4-3; TRBD2 matches 9 bases. The CDR3 totals 17 residues. The J segment lost 5 bases and the V segment lost 2 bases, leaving 10 bases of the junction unmatched. Germline CDR1 is LGHNA and CDR2 is YSLEER. This chain's CDR3 is CASSQLTLAGEDNEQFF. The CDR3 bases are TGCGCCAGCAGCCAATTAACCTTAGCGGGGGAGGACAATGAGCAGTTCTTC.

The V call is TRBV18, the J call TRBJ1-2, with D perhaps TRBD1 (6 bases). The CDR3 consists of 14 residues. Germline V gene sequence: CDR1 KGHSH, CDR2 LQKENI. With 3 bases removed from V and 3 bases from J, the gap between germline ends came to 11 bases. In DNA form, the CDR3 reads TGTGCCAGCTCACCGTTCAGGGGCGACTATGGCTACACCTTC. It encodes CASSPFRGDYGYTF.

The chain employs TRBV14 and TRBJ2-7, with 9 bases fitting TRBD1. J gave up 2 bases and V 4 bases, and 18 bases lay outside the gene matches. The CDR3 is 19 amino acids. Germline loops: CDR1 SGHDN, CDR2 FVKESK. The CDR3 here is CASSPKDRGYPLGPYEQYF. The CDR3, as DNA: TGTGCCAGCAGCCCAAAGGACAGGGGTTACCCCCTGGGGCCCTACGAGCAGTACTTC.

This chain connects TRBV5-4 to TRBJ2-3, with 12 bases identical to TRBD2. V trimming: 3 bases; J trimming: 2 bases; junction bases outside the gene matches: 4. The CDR3 contains 16 residues. The germline V gene encodes CDR1 SGHNT and CDR2 YYREEE (reference sequence). CDR3 amino acids: CASSSRLAGATDTQYF. Written as DNA, the CDR3 is TGTGCCAGCAGCTCCAGACTAGCGGGAGCCACAGATACGCAGTATTTT. The entire variable domain, with the rest obtained from reference TRBV5-4 and TRBJ2-3, is as follows: ETGVTQSPTHLIKTRGQQVTLRCSSQSGHNTVSWYQQALGQGPQFIFQYYREEENGRGNFPPRFSGLQFPNYSSELNVNALELDDSALYLCASSSRLAGATDTQYFGPGTRLTVL.

This clone was observed a single time. CDR3 sequence reads: CASSTQTGTGSYEQYF. The CDR3 coding sequence is TGTGCCAGCAGTACCCAGACCGGGACAGGGTCCTACGAGCAGTACTTC. The genes are TRBV27 and TRBJ2-7; TRBD1 agrees at 9 bases. The V gene's germline CDR1 is MNHEY and CDR2 SMNVEV (reference sequence). J was trimmed by 1 base and V by 5 bases; bases with no gene match: 9. This CDR3 region has 16 residues.

The rearrangement uses TRBV5-1 and TRBJ1-2; 9 bases map to TRBD1. This CDR3 is 14 amino acids long. V lost 3 bases, J lost 4 bases, and 4 bases stayed unmatched. From germline, CDR1 is SGHRS and CDR2 YFSETQ. The CDR3 DNA reads TGCGCCAGCAGCTGGACAGGGGAGGGCTATGGCTACACCTTC. It encodes CASSWTGEGYGYTF.

The J gene is TRBJ2-5, the V gene TRBV5-6, with a weak D call TRBD2 (5 bases). Trimming removed 0 bases at V and 2 bases at J, with 11 bases between. This CDR3 has 15 residues. Germline CDR1 reads SGHDT; CDR2 reads YYEEEE. The CDR3 DNA sequence: TGTGCCAGCAGCTTGGGCCCGGGGATACAAGAGACCCAGTACTTC. Protein sequence: CASSLGPGIQETQYF. The whole variable domain, filled in from reference TRBV5-6 and TRBJ2-5, reads DAGVTQSPTHLIKTRGQQVTLRCSPKSGHDTVSWYQQALGQGPQFIFQYYEEEERQRGNFPDRFSGHQFPNYSSELNVNALLLGDSALYLCASSLGPGIQETQYFGPGTRLLVL.

This clone was seen a single time. V usage is TRBV5-1 and J usage is TRBJ2-2; a possible D gene is TRBD2 (6 bases). This CDR3 contains 16 residues. Germline CDR1 and CDR2: SGHRS and YFSETQ. The V end lost 2 bases, the J end lost 2 bases, and 13 bases lay between the germline ends. For the CDR3, the DNA is TGCGCCAGCAGCTTTGTGGAGGGTTCAAACACCGGGGAGCTGTTTTTT. Translation gives CASSFVEGSNTGELFF.

J is TRBJ2-5 and V is TRBV20-1; D is uncertain. The V gene lost 0 bases and the J gene lost 3 bases, with 2 bases spanning the gap. The CDR3 consists of 11 residues. Germline V gene sequence: CDR1 DFQATT, CDR2 SNEGSKA (reference sequence). CDR3 DNA sequence: TGCAGTGCTAGAGACGAAGAGACCCAGTACTTC. Translation gives CSARDEETQYF.

This clone appeared a single time. The CDR3: CASSAPPTSGSTDTQYF. The CDR3 nucleotides read TGTGCCAGCAGCGCGCCCCCTACTAGCGGGTCCACAGATACGCAGTATTTT. The chain uses TRBV7-2 and TRBJ2-3, with TRBD2 identical over 9 bases. Germline lookup yields CDR1 SGHTA and CDR2 FQGNSA. J lost 2 bases, V lost 5 bases, and 11 bases had no gene match. This CDR3 region has 17 residues.

This clone appeared a single time. The chain joins TRBV6-1 to TRBJ2-7; 10 nucleotides align to TRBD2. Trimming at V came to 8 bases and at J to 0 bases, leaving 4 bases not matched to a gene. CDR3 size: 14 residues. Germline CDR1 is MNHNS and CDR2 is SASEGT. The CDR3 bases are TGTGCCAGCCTCGGACTAGCGGACTCCTACGAGCAGTACTTC. It yields the protein CASLGLADSYEQYF.

This clone was recorded a few times. The chain couples TRBV6-5 to TRBJ1-1; tentative D call: TRBD1 (6 bases). Trimming left V 2 bases short and J 1 base short, with 8 bases between. Germline assignment: CDR1 MNHEY and CDR2 SVGAGI. The CDR3 sequence is 14 residues long. The CDR3 reads CASSYRTENTEAFF. The CDR3 DNA reads TGTGCCAGCAGTTACAGGACAGAGAACACTGAAGCTTTCTTT.

This chain joins TRBV7-8 and TRBJ2-1; D call uncertain. The germline CDR1 and CDR2 sequences are SGHVS and FQNEAQ. The V and J ends lost 2 bases and 2 bases respectively, with 7 bases between them. There are 14 residues in the CDR3. This chain's CDR3 is CASSLPNAYNEQFF. CDR3 DNA sequence: TGTGCCAGCAGCTTACCTAATGCCTACAATGAGCAGTTCTTC.

The chain combines TRBV28 with TRBJ2-7, with TRBD1 identical over 12 bases. V dropped 5 bases and J dropped 5; count of bases not matched to a gene: 7. Germline-derived CDR1 and CDR2 are MDHEN and SYDVKM. The CDR3 consists of 15 residues. This chain's CDR3 is CASSPLGTGGHEQYF. The CDR3 DNA reads as TGTGCCAGCAGTCCCCTCGGGACAGGGGGCCACGAGCAGTACTTC.

The chain is built from TRBV7-3 and TRBJ2-7, with 8 bases matching TRBD1. Unmatched junction bases numbered 4, after V lost 1 base and J lost 2 bases. The CDR3 has 15 amino acids. The germline V gene encodes CDR1 SGHTA and CDR2 FQGTGA. CDR3: CASSLNGTGAYEQYF. Here the CDR3 DNA reads TGTGCCAGCAGCTTAAATGGGACAGGAGCCTACGAGCAGTACTTC.

The V and J genes are TRBV9 and TRBJ2-7; 7 bases are a match to TRBD2. The CDR3 extends over 15 amino acids. J lost 5 bases, V lost 0 bases, and 8 bases had no gene match. CDR1 is SGDLS, CDR2 YYNGEE, per germline. Here the CDR3 DNA reads TGTGCCAGCAGCGTAGCGGCTGGGGGAGGGGACGAGCAGTACTTC. This encodes CASSVAAGGGDEQYF. The complete variable domain, with remaining parts taken from reference TRBV9 and TRBJ2-7, reads DSGVTQTPKHLITATGQRVTLRCSPRSGDLSVYWYQQSLDQGLQFLIQYYNGEERAKGNILERFSAQQFPDLHSELNLSSLELGDSALYFCASSVAAGGGDEQYFGPGTRLTVT.

In the case of this clone: This sample also contains other DNA sequences that code for the same CDR3. V and J are TRBV6-5 and TRBJ1-6, with a possible D match to TRBD1 (6 bases). V lost 2 bases to trimming and J lost 6 bases, with 11 bases between them. Germline-derived CDR1 and CDR2 are MNHEY and SVGAGI. CDR3 length equals 15 residues. The DNA for the CDR3 is TGTGCCAGCAGTTACGCCAGGGGTTTTAATTCACCCCTCCACTTT. This sequence encodes CASSYARGFNSPLHF.

This sequence joins TRBV28 and TRBJ1-2; 7 bases align to TRBD1. CDR1 is MDHEN, CDR2 SYDVKM, per germline. With 7 bases clipped from V and 5 bases from J, the junction kept 16 bases outside the gene matches. The CDR3 has 16 amino acids. As DNA, the CDR3 is TGTGCCAGCACCCCCCGGAGTAGGGGGACAGTGTATGGCTACACCTTC. Translation: CASTPRSRGTVYGYTF.

V usage is TRBV29-1 and J usage is TRBJ1-2; no reliable D call. The V end lost 5 bases, the J end lost 4 bases, and 8 bases lay between the germline ends. Germline V gene data show CDR1 as SQVTM and CDR2 as ANQGSEA. This CDR3 has 11 residues. CDR3 loop: CSVPRSYGYTF. The CDR3 DNA reads as TGCAGCGTTCCTCGGAGCTATGGCTACACCTTC.

This chain uses TRBV6-4 with TRBJ2-1, with 10 bases matching TRBD2. Trimming took 4 bases from V and 10 from J; bases not matched to a gene: 13. Per the germline V gene, CDR1 is MRHNA and CDR2 is SNTAGT. The CDR3 is made up of 16 amino acids. CDR3 coding DNA: TGTGCCAGCAGTGTAGGGGGTAGCGGGAGGATCCGGGAGCAGTTCTTC. This codes for CASSVGGSGRIREQFF.

This rearrangement joins TRBV7-6 to TRBJ2-7; TRBD1 agrees at 8 bases. The J segment lost 3 bases and the V segment lost 5 bases, leaving 6 bases of the junction unmatched. Germline V CDR1 and CDR2: SGHVS, FNYEAQ. The CDR3 sequence is 14 residues long. In nucleotides, the CDR3 is TGTGCCAGCAGCCCTGGGACAGGAGACTACGAGCAGTACTTC. Its translation: CASSPGTGDYEQYF. Variable domain in full (rest from reference TRBV7-6 and TRBJ2-7): GAGVSQSPRYKVTKRGQDVALRCDPISGHVSLYWYRQALGQGPEFLTYFNYEAQQDKSGLPNDRFSAERPEGSISTLTIQRTEQRDSAMYRCASSPGTGDYEQYFGPGTRLTVT.

The chain uses TRBV9 and TRBJ2-1, with 7 nucleotides matching TRBD2. The CDR3 consists of 13 residues. Unmatched junction bases numbered 5, after V lost 4 bases and J lost 7 bases. Germline CDR1 and CDR2: SGDLS and YYNGEE. As DNA, the CDR3 is TGTGCCAGCAGCTGGACTAGTGGGAATGAGCAGTTCTTC. Its translation: CASSWTSGNEQFF.

There are a few counts of this clone. The chain carries TRBV4-1 and TRBJ2-1, with 13 bases fitting TRBD2. The CDR3 is made up of 19 amino acids. Germline values: CDR1 MGHRA, CDR2 YSYEKL. V gave up 1 base and J gave up 9 bases; unmatched junction bases: 15. The CDR3, as DNA: TGCGCCAGCAGCCAAGTAAATCTAAGGACTAGCGGGAGTCCCACTGAGCAGTTCTTC. Amino acid sequence: CASSQVNLRTSGSPTEQFF.

The rearrangement joins TRBV4-1 to TRBJ2-7; no definite D call. CDR3 length equals 14 residues. Per the germline V gene, CDR1 is MGHRA and CDR2 is YSYEKL. V shed 2 bases and J shed 0 bases, with 8 bases lying between them. This CDR3 is CASSQRLRSYEQYF. The CDR3 DNA reads TGCGCCAGCAGCCAACGACTCCGCTCCTACGAGCAGTACTTC.

The V and J genes are TRBV28 and TRBJ2-5, with 8 bases matching TRBD2. Germline V gene lookup returns CDR1 MDHEN and CDR2 SYDVKM. The V segment lost 5 bases and the J segment 4 bases; nucleotides outside the gene matches: 9. The CDR3 contains 15 residues. In nucleotides, the CDR3 is TGTGCCAGCAGTCTCTACCTCAGCGGGGGAGAGACCCAGTACTTC. As protein: CASSLYLSGGETQYF.

Concerning this clone: Mismatch with germline at one junction end may stem from a read error. CDR3 sequence (DNA): TGTGCCAGTAGTAGCTCTACAGGATACTACTTC. As protein: CASSSSTGYYF. The chain couples TRBV19 to TRBJ1-2, with D maybe TRBD1 (5 bases). The germline V gene encodes CDR1 LNHDA and CDR2 SQIVND (reference sequence). The CDR3 length is 11 residues.